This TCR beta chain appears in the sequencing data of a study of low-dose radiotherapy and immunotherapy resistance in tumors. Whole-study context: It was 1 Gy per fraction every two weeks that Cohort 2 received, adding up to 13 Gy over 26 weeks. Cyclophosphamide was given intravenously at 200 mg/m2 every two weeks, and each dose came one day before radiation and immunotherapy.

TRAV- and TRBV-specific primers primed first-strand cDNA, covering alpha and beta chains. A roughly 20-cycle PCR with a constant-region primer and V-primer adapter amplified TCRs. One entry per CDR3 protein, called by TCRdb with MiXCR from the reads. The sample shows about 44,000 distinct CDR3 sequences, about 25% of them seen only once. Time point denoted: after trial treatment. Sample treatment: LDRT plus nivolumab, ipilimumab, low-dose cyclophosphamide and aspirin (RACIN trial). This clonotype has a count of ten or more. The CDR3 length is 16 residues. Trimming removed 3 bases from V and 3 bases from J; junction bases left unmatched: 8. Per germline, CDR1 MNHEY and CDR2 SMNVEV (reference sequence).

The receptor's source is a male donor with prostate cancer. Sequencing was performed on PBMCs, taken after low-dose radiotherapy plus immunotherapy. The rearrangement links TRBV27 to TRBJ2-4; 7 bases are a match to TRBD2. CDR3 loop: CASSFLSSGIKNIQYF. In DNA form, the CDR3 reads TGTGCCAGCAGTTTTTTATCTAGCGGAATCAAAAACATTCAGTACTTC.